Here is one TCR beta chain with its context. This entry belongs to a study of cytotoxic CD8 clonotypes in ibrutinib-treated CLL. From germline, CDR1 is LNHDA and CDR2 SQIVND (reference sequence). With 7 bases removed from V and 4 bases from J, the gap between germline ends came to 17 bases. This CDR3 is 15 amino acids long. Data came from immunoSEQ multiplex PCR; TCRdb stores just in-frame clones and leaves some out. The table has hundreds of thousands of clones, 67% seen once. Sequenced material: PBMCs, taken after 36 months of ibrutinib treatment. The chain joins TRBV19 to TRBJ1-3, with D maybe TRBD1 (5 bases). This TCR derives from a human donor with chronic lymphocytic leukemia. CDR3 in DNA: TGTGCCAGTACTCCCCCCAGGGTGGGAGGAAACACCATATATTTT. Encoded protein: CASTPPRVGGNTIYF.